These T cell receptor beta chains were read from a single sample in a study of response to subunit inactivated influenza vaccine. TCRdb reprocessed the RT-PCR reads with MiXCR, giving one entry per CDR3 protein. Found here are 750,000 to 850,000 distinct CDR3 sequences, under 20% of them singletons; the top ten hold approximately 11%. The sequenced sample was PBMCs from blood, obtained roughly 5 days after vaccination. The receptors here all came from a man in his fifties who received an inactivated influenza vaccine. CDR3s include the opening cysteine and the closing phenylalanine or tryptophan. Each record gives: D gene, clone size, J gene, V gene, CDR3 protein, CDR3 DNA. A D gene is named only where the DNA matches it firmly. Where a row states a size, it is once, few, many or the class of an expanded clone; other rows omit it.

>TRBD2|NA|TRBJ2-7|TRBV7-3
CASSLGASGSEQYF
TGTGCCAGCAGCTTAGGGGCTAGCGGGAGCGAGCAGTACTTC
>NA|NA|TRBJ1-2|TRBV18
CASSPAGDGYTF
TGTGCCAGCTCACCAGCCGGGGACGGCTACACCTTC
>TRBD2|NA|TRBJ2-1|TRBV19
CASSPRLAYEQFF
TGTGCCAGTAGTCCGAGACTAGCCTATGAGCAGTTCTTC
>NA|few|TRBJ2-2|TRBV30
CAWSIIAFTGELFF
TGTGCCTGGAGTATAATAGCCTTCACCGGGGAGCTGTTTTTT
>NA|NA|TRBJ1-5|TRBV2
CASKDSGWPQHF
TGTGCCAGCAAAGACTCAGGGTGGCCCCAGCATTTT
>NA|few|TRBJ2-1|TRBV20-1
CSAELMRDNEQFF
TGCAGTGCAGAACTCATGAGGGACAATGAGCAGTTCTTC
>NA|few|TRBJ2-7|TRBV28
CASKITGPREQYF
TGTGCCAGCAAGATTACAGGGCCTCGGGAGCAGTACTTC
>TRBD1|few|TRBJ2-7|TRBV5-5
CASTPRDRGIEQYF
TGTGCCAGCACCCCTCGGGACAGGGGAATCGAGCAGTACTTC
>TRBD2|NA|TRBJ2-3|TRBV7-8
CASSPLAGAGDTQYF
TGTGCCAGCAGCCCGCTAGCGGGGGCGGGGGATACGCAGTATTTT
>TRBD1|many|TRBJ1-1|TRBV12-3/TRBV12-4
CASSLGGGGEAFF
TGTGCCAGCAGTTTGGGGGGAGGGGGCGAAGCTTTCTTT
>NA|NA|TRBJ2-5|TRBV20-1
CSANRMDSGSGETQYF
TGCAGTGCCAACCGAATGGACTCCGGGTCTGGAGAGACCCAGTACTTC
>NA|NA|TRBJ2-2|TRBV9
CASSVGGGNTGELFF
TGTGCCAGCAGCGTAGGTGGAGGGAACACCGGGGAGCTGTTTTTT
>NA|NA|TRBJ1-2|TRBV11-2
CASSFDGAIGYTF
TGTGCCAGCAGCTTCGACGGAGCCATAGGCTACACCTTC
>NA|many|TRBJ2-2|TRBV6-2/TRBV6-3
CASSYIRVGELFF
TGTGCCAGCAGTTACATTAGGGTGGGGGAGCTGTTTTTT
>TRBD1|NA|TRBJ1-2|TRBV6-1
CASREIGQGYGYTF
TGTGCCAGCAGAGAAATCGGACAGGGCTATGGCTACACCTTC
>NA|few|TRBJ1-1|TRBV7-2
CASSPQKFGAFF
TGTGCCAGCAGCCCACAAAAATTCGGAGCTTTCTTT
>TRBD2|many|TRBJ2-7|TRBV4-3
CASSQDIAGREQYF
TGCGCCAGCAGCCAAGATATAGCGGGACGTGAGCAGTACTTC
>NA|NA|TRBJ2-2|TRBV20-1
CSARQGGTGELFF
TGCAGTGCTAGGCAGGGGGGGACCGGGGAGCTGTTTTTT
>TRBD1|few|TRBJ2-4|TRBV5-5
CASSGTGAKNIQYF
TGTGCCAGCAGCGGGACAGGAGCCAAAAACATTCAGTACTTC
>TRBD1|few|TRBJ2-5|TRBV29-1
CSVEGQGAVTQYF
TGCAGCGTTGAAGGGCAGGGGGCGGTGACCCAGTACTTC
>NA|many|TRBJ2-7|TRBV29-1
CSGGQAYEQYF
TGCAGCGGGGGACAAGCTTACGAGCAGTACTTC
>NA|NA|TRBJ2-1|TRBV11-2
CASSRDSRWQFF
TGTGCCAGCAGTCGGGACTCCCGATGGCAGTTCTTC
>TRBD1|few|TRBJ1-1|TRBV6-2/TRBV6-3
CASRATGGAEAFF
TGTGCCAGCAGAGCGACAGGGGGTGCTGAAGCTTTCTTT
>TRBD2|NA|TRBJ2-1|TRBV7-3
CASSPEGVAGGYNEQFF
TGTGCCAGCAGCCCGGAGGGGGTAGCGGGAGGGTACAATGAGCAGTTCTTC
>TRBD1|NA|TRBJ1-2|TRBV10-3
CAISESTQGAQNYGYTF
TGTGCCATCAGTGAGTCAACACAGGGGGCACAGAACTATGGCTACACCTTC
>NA|NA|TRBJ2-5|TRBV3-1
CASRTSDARPRVETQYF
TGTGCCAGCAGGACCTCCGACGCGAGACCACGGGTAGAGACCCAGTACTTC
>NA|NA|TRBJ2-5|TRBV7-2
CASSHNREETQYF
TGTGCCAGCAGCCACAACAGGGAAGAGACCCAGTACTTC
>TRBD1|few|TRBJ1-2|TRBV5-1
CASSSDRGLYGYTF
TGCGCCAGCAGCTCTGACAGGGGCCTCTATGGCTACACCTTC
>TRBD2|NA|TRBJ2-7|TRBV28
CASRLAGGSSYEQYF
TGTGCCAGCAGGCTAGCGGGAGGGAGCTCCTACGAGCAGTACTTC
>TRBD1|NA|TRBJ2-7|TRBV7-2
CASGTGTISSYEQYF
TGTGCCAGCGGGACAGGGACAATAAGCTCCTACGAGCAGTACTTC
>TRBD2|NA|TRBJ2-2|TRBV11-2
CASSSYPGLPPNTGELFF
TGTGCCAGCAGCTCCTACCCGGGACTACCCCCGAACACCGGGGAGCTGTTTTTT
>TRBD1|NA|TRBJ2-7|TRBV20-1
CSAQSRTGQVSYEQYF
TGCAGTGCTCAATCCCGGACGGGACAGGTGAGCTACGAGCAGTACTTC
>NA|many|TRBJ2-1|TRBV14
CASSAQGSYNEQFF
TGTGCCAGCAGCGCACAGGGTTCCTACAATGAGCAGTTCTTC
>NA|few|TRBJ2-7|TRBV12-3/TRBV12-4
CASSRGGSEQYF
TGTGCCAGCAGTCGAGGGGGATCGGAGCAGTACTTC
>NA|NA|TRBJ1-1|TRBV7-3
CASSLTPQSNTEAFF
TGTGCCAGCAGCTTAACTCCGCAGTCGAACACTGAAGCTTTCTTT
>TRBD1|many|TRBJ2-1|TRBV11-2
CASSVLSGTGDNEQFF
TGTGCCAGCAGCGTCCTGTCCGGGACAGGGGACAATGAGCAGTTCTTC
>NA|NA|TRBJ2-2|TRBV12-3/TRBV12-4
CASSSSSPGELFF
TGTGCCAGCAGTTCGTCCAGCCCCGGGGAGCTGTTTTTT
>NA|NA|TRBJ1-3|TRBV5-1
CASSLGDTHTGNTIYF
TGCGCCAGCAGCTTGGGGGACACCCATACTGGAAACACCATATATTTT
>NA|few|TRBJ2-7|TRBV10-3
CAISGGGQIYEQYF
TGTGCCATCTCCGGAGGAGGACAGATCTACGAGCAGTACTTC
>TRBD1|many|TRBJ2-3|TRBV20-1
CSASGTGGPDTQYF
TGCAGTGCTTCCGGGACAGGGGGCCCAGATACGCAGTATTTT
>NA|NA|TRBJ2-3|TRBV28
CASSLGTGSPTDTQYF
TGTGCCAGCAGTTTGGGAACAGGGTCCCCCACAGATACGCAGTATTTT
>NA|NA|TRBJ2-2|TRBV29-1
CSVLANTGELFF
TGCAGCGTTCTAGCGAACACCGGGGAGCTGTTTTTT
>NA|NA|TRBJ1-5|TRBV29-1
CSASTGKGGNQPQHF
TGCAGCGCCTCGACAGGCAAAGGCGGCAATCAGCCCCAGCATTTT
>NA|NA|TRBJ1-6|TRBV18
CASSSQGLDSPLHF
TGTGCCAGCTCATCCCAGGGACTCGATTCACCCCTCCACTTT
>NA|NA|TRBJ2-7|TRBV7-2
CASSLGGVRYEQYF
TGTGCCAGCAGCTTAGGGGGAGTCCGCTACGAGCAGTACTTC
>NA|many|TRBJ2-1|TRBV7-9
CASSLLGSEQFF
TGTGCCAGCAGCTTACTAGGCTCTGAGCAGTTCTTC
>NA|few|TRBJ2-7|TRBV4-3
CASSQGRAFLYEQYF
TGCGCCAGCAGCCAAGGGAGGGCATTCCTCTACGAGCAGTACTTC
>NA|NA|TRBJ2-5|TRBV12-3/TRBV12-4
CASSRGQAIMAQYF
TGTGCCAGCAGCCGGGGACAAGCGATAATGGCCCAGTACTTC
>NA|few|TRBJ2-7|TRBV5-1
CASSMGGTYEQYF
TGCGCCAGCAGCATGGGCGGAACCTACGAGCAGTACTTC